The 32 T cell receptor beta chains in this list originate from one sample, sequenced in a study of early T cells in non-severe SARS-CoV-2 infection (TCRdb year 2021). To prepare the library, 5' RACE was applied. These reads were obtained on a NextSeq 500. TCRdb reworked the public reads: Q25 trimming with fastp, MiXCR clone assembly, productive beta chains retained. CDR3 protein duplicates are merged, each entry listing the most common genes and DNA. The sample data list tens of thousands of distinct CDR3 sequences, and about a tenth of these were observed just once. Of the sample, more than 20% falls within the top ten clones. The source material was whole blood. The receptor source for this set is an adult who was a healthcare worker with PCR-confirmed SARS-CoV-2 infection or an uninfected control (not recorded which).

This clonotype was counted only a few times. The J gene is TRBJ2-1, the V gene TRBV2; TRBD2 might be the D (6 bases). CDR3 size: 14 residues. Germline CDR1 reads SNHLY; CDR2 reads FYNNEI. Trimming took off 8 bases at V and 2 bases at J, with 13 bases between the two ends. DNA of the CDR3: TGTGCCAGCGGACTAAAAGACGCCTACAATGAGCAGTTCTTC. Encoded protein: CASGLKDAYNEQFF.

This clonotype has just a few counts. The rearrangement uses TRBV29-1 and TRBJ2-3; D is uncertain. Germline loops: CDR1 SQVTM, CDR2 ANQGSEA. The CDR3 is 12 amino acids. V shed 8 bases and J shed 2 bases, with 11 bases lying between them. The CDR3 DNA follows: TGCAGCTCAATGACAACCACAGATACGCAGTATTTT. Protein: CSSMTTTDTQYF.

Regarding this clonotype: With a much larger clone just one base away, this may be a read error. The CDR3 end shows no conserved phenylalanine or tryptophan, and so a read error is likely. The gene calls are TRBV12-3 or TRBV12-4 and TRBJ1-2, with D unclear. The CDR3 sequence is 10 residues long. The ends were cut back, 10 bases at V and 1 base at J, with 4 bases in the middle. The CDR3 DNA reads TGTGCCACCGGTAACTATGGCTACACCTAC. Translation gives CATGNYGYTY.

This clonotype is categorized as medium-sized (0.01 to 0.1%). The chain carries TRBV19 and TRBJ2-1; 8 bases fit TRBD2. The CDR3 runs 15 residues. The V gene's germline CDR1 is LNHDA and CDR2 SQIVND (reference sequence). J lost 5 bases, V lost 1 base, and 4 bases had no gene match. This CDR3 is CASSIGGLEHNEQFF. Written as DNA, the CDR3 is TGTGCCAGTAGTATAGGGGGACTAGAACACAATGAGCAGTTCTTC.

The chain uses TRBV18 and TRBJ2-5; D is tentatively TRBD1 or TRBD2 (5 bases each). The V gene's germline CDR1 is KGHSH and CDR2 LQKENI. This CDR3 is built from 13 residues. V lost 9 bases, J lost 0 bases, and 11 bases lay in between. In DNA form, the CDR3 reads TGTGCCAGTAACCCGGGACACCAAGAGACCCAGTACTTC. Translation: CASNPGHQETQYF.

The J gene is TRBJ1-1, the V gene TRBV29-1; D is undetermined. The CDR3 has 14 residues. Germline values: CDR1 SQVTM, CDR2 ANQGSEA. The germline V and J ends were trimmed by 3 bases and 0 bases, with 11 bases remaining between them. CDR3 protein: CSVEFSVVNTEAFF. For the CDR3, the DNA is TGCAGCGTTGAGTTCTCAGTGGTGAACACTGAAGCTTTCTTT.

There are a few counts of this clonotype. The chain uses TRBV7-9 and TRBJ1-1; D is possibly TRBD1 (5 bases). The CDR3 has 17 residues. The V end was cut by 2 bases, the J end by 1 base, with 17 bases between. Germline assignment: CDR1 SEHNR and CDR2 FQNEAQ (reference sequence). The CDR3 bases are TGTGCCAGCAGCTTATCTTTCGGCTGGGACGGGAACACTGAAGCTTTCTTT. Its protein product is CASSLSFGWDGNTEAFF.

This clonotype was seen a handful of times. The DNA for the CDR3 is TGTGCCAGCGTCAGCCTAGCCAAAAACATTCAGTACTTC. Translating it yields CASVSLAKNIQYF. The chain recombines TRBV2 with TRBJ2-4, with unresolved D. Germline V CDR1 and CDR2: SNHLY, FYNNEI. With 8 bases removed from V and 0 bases from J, the gap between germline ends came to 8 bases. This CDR3 has 13 residues.

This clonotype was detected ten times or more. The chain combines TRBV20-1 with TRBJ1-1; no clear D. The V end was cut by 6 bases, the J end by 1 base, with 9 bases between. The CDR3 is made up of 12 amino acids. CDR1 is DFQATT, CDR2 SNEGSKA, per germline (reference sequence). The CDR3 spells CSAGEGNTEAFF. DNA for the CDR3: TGCAGTGCGGGAGAAGGGAACACTGAAGCTTTCTTT.

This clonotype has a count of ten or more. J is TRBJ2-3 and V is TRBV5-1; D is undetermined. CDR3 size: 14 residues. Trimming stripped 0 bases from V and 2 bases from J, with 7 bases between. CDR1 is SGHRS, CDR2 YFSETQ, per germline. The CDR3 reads CASSLGPSTDTQYF. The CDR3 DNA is TGCGCCAGCAGCTTGGGCCCGTCCACAGATACGCAGTATTTT.

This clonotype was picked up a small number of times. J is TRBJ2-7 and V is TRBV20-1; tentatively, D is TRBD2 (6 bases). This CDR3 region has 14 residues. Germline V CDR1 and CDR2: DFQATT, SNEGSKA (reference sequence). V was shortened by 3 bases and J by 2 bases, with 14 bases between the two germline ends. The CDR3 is CSASVAGHAYEQYF. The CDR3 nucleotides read TGCAGTGCTAGCGTTGCGGGGCATGCCTACGAGCAGTACTTC.

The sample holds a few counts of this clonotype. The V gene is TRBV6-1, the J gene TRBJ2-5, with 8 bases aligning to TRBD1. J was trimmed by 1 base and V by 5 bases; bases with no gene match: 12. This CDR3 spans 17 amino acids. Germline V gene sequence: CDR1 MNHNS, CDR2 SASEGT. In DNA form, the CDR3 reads TGTGCCAGCAGTCGTGACAGGGGCCGAGTTATCCAAGAGACCCAGTACTTC. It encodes CASSRDRGRVIQETQYF.

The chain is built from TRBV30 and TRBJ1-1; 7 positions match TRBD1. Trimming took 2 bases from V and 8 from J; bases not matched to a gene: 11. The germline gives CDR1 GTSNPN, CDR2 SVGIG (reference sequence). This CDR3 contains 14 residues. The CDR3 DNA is TGTGCCTGGAGTCCCGGGACAGTATTCCTAGAAGCTTTCTTT. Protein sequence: CAWSPGTVFLEAFF.

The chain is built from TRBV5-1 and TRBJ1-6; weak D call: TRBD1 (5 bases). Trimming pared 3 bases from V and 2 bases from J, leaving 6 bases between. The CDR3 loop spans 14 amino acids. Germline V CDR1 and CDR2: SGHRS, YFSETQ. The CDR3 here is CASSSGPYNSPLHF. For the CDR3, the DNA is TGCGCCAGCAGCTCGGGACCCTATAATTCACCCCTCCACTTT.

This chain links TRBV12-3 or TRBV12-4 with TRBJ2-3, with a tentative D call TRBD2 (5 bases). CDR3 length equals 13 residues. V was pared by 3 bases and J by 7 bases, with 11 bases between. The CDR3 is CASSFGDLNTQYF. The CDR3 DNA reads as TGTGCCAGCAGTTTCGGGGATTTAAATACGCAGTATTTT.

The CDR3 region has the DNA TGTGCCAGCAGGTCGACTAGCGGGGGGACTGAGCAGTTCTTC. Protein product: CASRSTSGGTEQFF. The chain has TRBV3-1 and TRBJ2-1; 13 bases map to TRBD2. The CDR3 loop spans 14 amino acids. Trimming removed 6 bases from V and 9 bases from J; junction bases left unmatched: 5. CDR1 and CDR2 from the germline V gene are LGHDT and YNNKEL (reference sequence).

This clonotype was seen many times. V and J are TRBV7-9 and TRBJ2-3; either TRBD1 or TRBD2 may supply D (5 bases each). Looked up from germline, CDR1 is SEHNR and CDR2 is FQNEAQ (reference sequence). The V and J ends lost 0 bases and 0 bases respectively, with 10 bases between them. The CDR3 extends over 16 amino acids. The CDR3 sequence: CASSLAGVRSTDTQYF. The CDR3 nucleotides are TGTGCCAGCAGCTTAGCGGGGGTTCGGAGCACAGATACGCAGTATTTT.

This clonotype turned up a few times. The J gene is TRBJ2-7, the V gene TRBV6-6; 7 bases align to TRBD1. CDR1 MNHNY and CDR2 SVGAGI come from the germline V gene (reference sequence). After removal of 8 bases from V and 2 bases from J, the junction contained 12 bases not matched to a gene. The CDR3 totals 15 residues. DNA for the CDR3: TGTGCCAGCTCCCCGGGACAGCCTTTCCCCTACGAGCAGTACTTC. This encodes CASSPGQPFPYEQYF.

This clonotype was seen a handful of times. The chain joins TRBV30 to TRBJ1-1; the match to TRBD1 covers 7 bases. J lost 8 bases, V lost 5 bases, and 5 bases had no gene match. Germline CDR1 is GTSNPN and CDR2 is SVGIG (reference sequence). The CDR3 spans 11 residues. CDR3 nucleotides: TGTGCCTGGGCACTGACAGGGGAAGCTTTCTTT. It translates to CAWALTGEAFF.

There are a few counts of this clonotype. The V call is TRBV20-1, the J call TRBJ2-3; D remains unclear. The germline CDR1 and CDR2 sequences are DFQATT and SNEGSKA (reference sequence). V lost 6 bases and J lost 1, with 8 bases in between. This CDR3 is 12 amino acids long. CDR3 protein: CSAQVGTDTQYF. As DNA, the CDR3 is TGCAGTGCCCAGGTGGGCACAGATACGCAGTATTTT.

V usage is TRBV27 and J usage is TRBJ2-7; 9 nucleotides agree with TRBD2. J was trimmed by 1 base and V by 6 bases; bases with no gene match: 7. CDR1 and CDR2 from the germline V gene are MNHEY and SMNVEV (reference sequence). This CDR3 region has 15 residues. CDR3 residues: CASRVAGVGSYEQYF. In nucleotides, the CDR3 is TGTGCCAGCAGGGTAGCGGGGGTGGGGTCCTACGAGCAGTACTTC.

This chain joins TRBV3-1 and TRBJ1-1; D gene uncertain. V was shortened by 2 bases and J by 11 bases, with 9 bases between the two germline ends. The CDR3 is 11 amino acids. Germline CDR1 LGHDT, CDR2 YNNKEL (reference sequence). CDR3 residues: CASSQSGAAFF. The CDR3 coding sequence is TGTGCCAGCAGCCAATCGGGCGCCGCTTTCTTT.

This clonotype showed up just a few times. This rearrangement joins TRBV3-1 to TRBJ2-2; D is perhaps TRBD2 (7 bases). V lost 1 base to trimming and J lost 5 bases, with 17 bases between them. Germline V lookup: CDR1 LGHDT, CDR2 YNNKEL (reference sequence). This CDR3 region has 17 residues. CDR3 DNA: TGTGCCAGCAGCCAAGGTCATTCGGGGGGCGCGACCGGGGAGCTGTTTTTT. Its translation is CASSQGHSGGATGELFF.

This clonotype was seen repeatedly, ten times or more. CDR3: CASSYSFRDVNNEQFF. The CDR3 bases are TGCGCCAGCAGCTACTCTTTCCGGGACGTCAACAATGAGCAGTTCTTC. V is TRBV5-1 and J is TRBJ2-1; perhaps D is TRBD1 or TRBD2 (5 bases each). CDR1 and CDR2 (germline): SGHRS, YFSETQ. V was clipped by 3 bases and J by 5 bases, with 18 bases between them. This CDR3 is built from 16 residues.

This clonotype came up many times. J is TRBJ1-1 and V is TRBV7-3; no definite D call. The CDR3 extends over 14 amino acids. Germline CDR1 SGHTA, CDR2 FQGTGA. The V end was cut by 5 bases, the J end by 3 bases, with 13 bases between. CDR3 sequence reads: CASSPSALDTEAFF. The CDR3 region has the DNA TGTGCCAGCAGCCCTTCAGCTCTTGACACTGAAGCTTTCTTT.

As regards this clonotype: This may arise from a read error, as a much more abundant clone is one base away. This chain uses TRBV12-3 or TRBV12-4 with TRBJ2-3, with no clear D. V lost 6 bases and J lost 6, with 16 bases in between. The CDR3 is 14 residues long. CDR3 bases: TGTGCCAGCAGATCCTCTAGAGCCTTGGATACGCAGTATTTT. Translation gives CASRSSRALDTQYF.

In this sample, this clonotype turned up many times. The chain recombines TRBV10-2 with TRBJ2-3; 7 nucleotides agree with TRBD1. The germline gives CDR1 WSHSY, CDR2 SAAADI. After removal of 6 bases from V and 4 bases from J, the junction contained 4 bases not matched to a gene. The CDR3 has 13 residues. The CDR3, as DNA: TGCGCCAGCAGAGATACAGGGGCAGATACGCAGTATTTT. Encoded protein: CASRDTGADTQYF.

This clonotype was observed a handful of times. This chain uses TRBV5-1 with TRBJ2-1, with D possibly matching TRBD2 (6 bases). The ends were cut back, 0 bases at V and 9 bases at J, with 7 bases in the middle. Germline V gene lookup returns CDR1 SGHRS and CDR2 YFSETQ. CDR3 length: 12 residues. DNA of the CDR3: TGCGCCAGCAGCTTGGGGAGGGTTGAGCAGTTCTTC. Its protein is CASSLGRVEQFF.

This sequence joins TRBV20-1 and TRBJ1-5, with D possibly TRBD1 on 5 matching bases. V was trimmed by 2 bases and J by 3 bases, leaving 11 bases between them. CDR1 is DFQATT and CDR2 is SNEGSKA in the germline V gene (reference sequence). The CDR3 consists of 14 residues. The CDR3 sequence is CSARQGGNNQPQHF. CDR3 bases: TGCAGTGCTAGACAGGGTGGCAACAATCAGCCCCAGCATTTT.

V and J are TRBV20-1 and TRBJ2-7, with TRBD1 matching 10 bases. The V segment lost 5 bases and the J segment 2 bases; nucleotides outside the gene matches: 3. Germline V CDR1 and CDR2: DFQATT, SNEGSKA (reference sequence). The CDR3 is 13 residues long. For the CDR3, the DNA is TGCAGTGCTTTAGGACAGGGGGCCTACGAGCAGTACTTC. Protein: CSALGQGAYEQYF.

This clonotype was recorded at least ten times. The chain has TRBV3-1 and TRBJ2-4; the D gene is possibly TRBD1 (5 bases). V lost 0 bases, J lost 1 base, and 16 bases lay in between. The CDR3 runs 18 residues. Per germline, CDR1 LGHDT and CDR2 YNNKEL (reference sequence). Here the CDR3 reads CASSQEAGPGSAKNIQYF. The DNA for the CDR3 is TGTGCCAGCAGCCAAGAGGCAGGGCCCGGCTCGGCCAAAAACATTCAGTACTTC.

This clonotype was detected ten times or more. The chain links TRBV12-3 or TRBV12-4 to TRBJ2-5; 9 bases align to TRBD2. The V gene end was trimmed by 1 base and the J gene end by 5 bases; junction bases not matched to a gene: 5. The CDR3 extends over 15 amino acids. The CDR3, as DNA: TGTGCCAGCAGTTTAGGCGGGGGGGCGTGGGAGACCCAGTACTTC. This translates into CASSLGGGAWETQYF.